The count of the clone carrying this TCR beta chain is one. The sample originates from a study of blood T cell repertoires in COVID-19. Study-wide background: The United States, Italy and Spain were the sources of the acute and convalescent COVID-19 samples.

Sequenced by immunoSEQ multiplex PCR; TCRdb stores in-frame clones only, minus some. The sample consists of approximately 120,000 clones, approximately 85% of them appearing once. The receptor was derived from a human donor in a cohort sampled during active COVID-19. Sample: peripheral blood.

In DNA, the CDR3 is TGTGCCAGCAGCCGCCAGGGCTCCACAGATACGCAGTATTTT. This encodes CASSRQGSTDTQYF. This chain connects TRBV3-1 (or the pseudogene TRBV3-2) to TRBJ2-3; D is perhaps TRBD1 (5 bases). In germline, CDR1 is LGHDT, CDR2 YNNKEL (reference sequence). This CDR3 has 14 residues. V lost 4 bases and J lost 2, with 10 bases in between.